This T cell receptor beta chain stems from a study of OX40 agonist ivuxolimab in advanced cancers. V lost 5 bases, J lost 1 base, and 6 bases stayed unmatched. The CDR3 runs to 16 residues. Germline V gene sequence: CDR1 SGHVS, CDR2 FQNEAQ. Produced via immunoSEQ multiplex PCR; TCRdb's table is partial and in-frame only. This sample has approximately 60,000 clones; 92% occur once, and the top ten carry about 0.66%. Study conclusions and caveats: Researchers did not establish what antigens the expanded peripheral T cells target.

Remarks on this clone: Antigen unknown.

Sequenced here: CD4+ or CD8+ T cells sorted from blood, sampled in a trial of the OX40 agonist ivuxolimab. This receptor was obtained from an adult with an advanced solid tumor such as melanoma, head and neck, liver or kidney cancer. The chain is built from TRBV7-8 and TRBJ2-2; 8 positions agree with TRBD1. CDR3 nucleotide sequence: TGTGCCAGCAGCCTACGAGGACAGGGGAACACCGGGGAGCTGTTTTTT. Residues: CASSLRGQGNTGELFF.